These T cell receptor beta chains were read from a single sample in a study of cytomegalovirus exposure and HLA in healthy donors. The assay was immunoSEQ multiplex PCR, and TCRdb's table has in-frame clones only and misses some. The repertoire holds about 120,000 clones, nearly 80% seen once, with around 3% in the top ten. Sequenced input: PBMCs. These receptors all stem from a woman in her twenties or thirties in good health and CMV-seropositive. Both conserved end residues are part of each CDR3.

length,V,J,CDR3
14,TRBV21-1,TRBJ1-2,CASSSRDTNYGYTF
14,TRBV6-1,TRBJ1-4,CASRRIPYNEKLFF
14,TRBV28,TRBJ2-7,CASRPQGALYEQYF
14,TRBV19,TRBJ2-7,CASSMGQANYEQYF
16,TRBV5-4,TRBJ2-5,CASSPAGGQPQETQYF
14,TRBV7-9,TRBJ1-4,CASSLGTGGEKLFF
16,TRBV4-1,TRBJ2-2,CASSQKGLAHTGELFF
12,TRBV2,TRBJ1-1,CASSDSPGSAFF
19,TRBV15,TRBJ1-3,CATSRSGELYRAAGNTIYF
18,TRBV30,TRBJ1-3,CAWSVGQGGGYSGNTIYF
16,TRBV12-5,TRBJ1-4,CASGLVQGEVGEKLFF
19,TRBV7-2,TRBJ2-6,CASSLIRGGAISGANVLTF
18,TRBV18,TRBJ2-7,CASSPRNSGGLLAYEQYF
14,TRBV19,TRBJ1-2,CASTVSRYNYGYTF
16,TRBV5-6,TRBJ2-1,CASSPFPRQGRNEQFF
15,TRBV6-6,TRBJ1-5,CASSSRQEKGQPQHF
17,TRBV30,TRBJ1-1,CAWSVLPGNRRHTEAFF
12,TRBV14,TRBJ1-4,CASAHVQEKLFF
13,TRBV27,TRBJ1-6,CASSPLSNSPLHF
14,TRBV5-1,TRBJ2-3,CASSLRLAGDTQYF
13,TRBV2,TRBJ1-1,CASRRQMNTEAFF
14,TRBV28,TRBJ2-2,CASSLPGNTGELFF
15,TRBV9,TRBJ2-2,CASSQRTGGTGELFF
14,TRBV6-1,TRBJ1-2,CASSGQAINYGYTF
15,TRBV10-3,TRBJ1-5,CAISVGRDSNQPQHF
17,TRBV7-2,TRBJ2-7,CASSLAPGGTGGYEQYF
15,TRBV7-8,TRBJ1-2,CASSLKWSGDYGYTF
14,TRBV9,TRBJ2-7,CASSGTDSSYEQYF
13,TRBV6-1,TRBJ2-2,CASRTIGAGELFF
18,TRBV4-3,TRBJ1-5,CASSQDSGGGGSNQPQHF
13,TRBV21-1,TRBJ2-4,CASSKGLINIQYF
15,TRBV11-2,TRBJ1-1,CASSFSARGAGEAFF
17,TRBV5-5,TRBJ1-3,CASSLGRSIASGNTIYF
15,TRBV2,TRBJ1-2,CANSVGTVSQNDYTF
14,TRBV27,TRBJ2-1,CASSLAGPPNEQFF
14,TRBV6-5,TRBJ2-7,CASSPSGAIYEQYF
17,TRBV28,TRBJ1-2,CASSPYARGRLAYGYTF
14,TRBV4-1,TRBJ2-1,CASSPHGGYNEQFF
16,TRBV27,TRBJ2-7,CASSPRLAGGPGEQYF
17,TRBV14,TRBJ2-7,CASSGRTGGFSRYEQYF
13,TRBV7-6,TRBJ2-1,CASSLGGANEQFF
18,TRBV18,TRBJ2-6,CASSPGTGGLSGANVLTF
14,TRBV6-5,TRBJ1-2,CASSYSGTRNGYTF
14,TRBV6-1,TRBJ1-4,CASRVGGSNEKLFF
15,TRBV7-2,TRBJ2-5,CASSTRTSRGETQYF
15,TRBV4-2,TRBJ2-7,CASSQATGGLYEQYF
15,TRBV6-4,TRBJ1-5,CASIHFGGPNQPQHF
14,TRBV6-1,TRBJ2-7,CASSEAGPPYEQYF
15,TRBV7-9,TRBJ2-5,CASSLASGRGETQYF
15,TRBV4-1,TRBJ1-1,CASSHQMSGNTEAFF
15,TRBV30,TRBJ1-1,CAWNKHPVGYTEAFF
16,TRBV19,TRBJ2-1,CASSKLPGQGPNEQFF
14,TRBV30,TRBJ1-1,CAWSPGTGVTEAFF
14,TRBV4-2,TRBJ2-1,CASSPRGSYNEQFF
17,TRBV21-1,TRBJ1-4,CASSPDRRGCTNEKLFF
16,TRBV15,TRBJ2-7,CATSRGGQGEFGEQYF
16,TRBV6-5,TRBJ1-6,CASSYFGQGNNSPLHF
17,TRBV4-3,TRBJ2-1,CASSQVSGGAVYNEQFF